The present TCR beta chain was sequenced within a study of cytomegalovirus exposure and HLA in healthy donors. Study observations and caveats: One cluster of highly shared sequence variants probably arose as a sequencing artifact.

The length of the CDR3 is 13 residues. V lost 8 bases and J lost 4, with 12 bases in between. Looked up from germline, CDR1 is MNHEY and CDR2 is SMNVEV (reference sequence). For this clone: Its antigen is still unknown.

The PCR ran on 60 Vbeta and 13 Jbeta primers. Repertoires were generated with immunoSEQ multiplex PCR, while TCRdb's copy carries only in-frame clones and drops some. The sample contains fewer than 250,000 clones, 82% of which appear only once. The chain is built from TRBV27 and TRBJ2-1; the D gene is possibly TRBD2 (5 bases). This clonotype originated in a man in his forties in good health and CMV-seropositive. The sample taken for sequencing was PBMCs. CDR3 region: CASAARDYNEQFF. As DNA, the CDR3 is TGTGCCAGCGCTGCTCGGGATTACAATGAGCAGTTCTTC.